This T cell receptor (beta chain) was sequenced in a study of CXCR3-negative and CXCR3-positive naive CD8 T cells. Findings and limits, study-wide: Memory CD8+ cells had much lower diversity, and both naive subsets had comparably high diversity. The TRB CDR3s that CXCR3-positive naive cells carried were more hydrophobic than those of CXCR3-negative naive cells. TRB CDR3 properties were used to infer TCR strength, and surface CD5 was comparable between naive subsets.

Germline CDR1 LNHDA, CDR2 SQIVND (reference sequence). The CDR3 spans 13 residues. UMI-labeled 5' RACE TRB cDNA libraries were prepared from the cells. TCRdb re-called the 5' RACE reads and gives one entry per CDR3 protein, without DNA. The listing contains roughly 93,000 distinct CDR3 sequences. As to this clonotype: As yet, its antigen is unknown.

The TCR sequence derives from a human donor in good health. Some clones in this sample may be carry-over from other donors' samples. The chain couples TRBV19 to TRBJ2-1. The sequencing input was naive CXCR3+ CD8+ T cells from blood. The subset here: CD45RO-CCR7+CD27+CD95- naive CD8+ T cells expressing CXCR3 (TNR3+). The CDR3 loop reads CASSIHPYNEQFF.